This T cell receptor (beta chain) was recovered during a study of blood T cell repertoires in COVID-19. Study overall: COVID-19 samples, acute and convalescent, were from the United States, Italy and Spain. Sources were T cells, B-cell-depleted T cells, or PBMCs; the material itself was cDNA or gDNA.

V dropped 5 bases and J dropped 7; count of bases not matched to a gene: 10. This CDR3 has 16 residues. The V gene's germline CDR1 is SGHTA and CDR2 FQGTGA. Original handling: Amplification of reference gene primers provided the estimated nucleated cell counts. Clones were sequenced by immunoSEQ multiplex PCR, and TCRdb holds only the in-frame ones, with some missing. That table is the source of V, J and clone size, and D and trimming were worked out from the DNA. The repertoire holds fewer than 400,000 clones, approximately 90% seen once, with around 3.9% in the top ten. Participants' own reports of clinical history determined their cohort assignment.

The sample taken for sequencing was PBMCs or T cells enriched from blood (not recorded which). The rearrangement joins TRBV7-3 to TRBJ2-2, with 10 bases identical to TRBD2. The clonotype comes from a woman aged 25 to 39 who had been exposed to COVID-19. CDR3 protein: CASSPRGASGGGELFF. The CDR3 region has the DNA TGTGCCAGCAGCCCCAGGGGGGCTAGCGGGGGCGGGGAGCTGTTTTTT.